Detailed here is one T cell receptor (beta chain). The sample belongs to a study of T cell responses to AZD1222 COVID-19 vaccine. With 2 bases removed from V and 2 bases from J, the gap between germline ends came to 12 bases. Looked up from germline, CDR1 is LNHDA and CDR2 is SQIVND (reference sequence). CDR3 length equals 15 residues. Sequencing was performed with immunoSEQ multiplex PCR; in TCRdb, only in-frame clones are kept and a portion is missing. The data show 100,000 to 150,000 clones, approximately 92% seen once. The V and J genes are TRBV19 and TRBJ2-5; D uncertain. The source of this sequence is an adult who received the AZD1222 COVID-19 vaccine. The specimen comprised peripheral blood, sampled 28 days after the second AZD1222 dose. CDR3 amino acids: CASSIMGSRQETQYF. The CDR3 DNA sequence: TGTGCCAGTAGTATAATGGGATCACGGCAAGAGACCCAGTACTTC.